These T cell receptor beta chains were read from a single sample in a study of shared clonotypes between healthy human individuals. The assay was immunoSEQ multiplex PCR, and TCRdb's table has in-frame clones only and misses some. Here the sample spans some 1 million clones, about 75% being singletons. Source material: memory CD4+ T cells sorted from blood. These receptors originate from a man aged 18 to 29 in good health. Both conserved end residues are part of each CDR3. The order of the fields is D gene, clone size, J gene, V gene, CDR3 DNA, CDR3 protein. D genes are given only for firm matches. Not all rows give a size; the values are once, few, many and, for expanded clones, a class.

D: TRBD1
size: .
J: TRBJ1-6
V: TRBV18
DNA: TGTGCCAGCTCACTATTGGGACAGGGTGGTTCACCCCTCCACTTT
CDR3: CASSLLGQGGSPLHF

D: TRBD2
size: .
J: TRBJ2-3
V: TRBV11-3
DNA: TGTGCCAGCAGCTTTCGGACTAGCGGGTTAGATACGCAGTATTTT
CDR3: CASSFRTSGLDTQYF

D: .
size: .
J: TRBJ2-3
V: TRBV9
DNA: TGTGCCAGCAGCGTAAGTTGGAGCACAGATACGCAGTATTTT
CDR3: CASSVSWSTDTQYF

D: TRBD2
size: .
J: TRBJ2-5
V: TRBV7-6
DNA: TGTGCCAGCAGCCTCGGGACTAGAACGCTGGGAGAGACCCAGTACTTC
CDR3: CASSLGTRTLGETQYF

D: .
size: few
J: TRBJ1-5
V: TRBV10-2
DNA: TGCGCCAGCAGCGACGGCAATCAGCCCCAGCATTTT
CDR3: CASSDGNQPQHF

D: .
size: .
J: TRBJ2-7
V: TRBV18
DNA: TGTGCCAGCTCGCTAGGGTCGGGTGGCGAGCAGTACTTC
CDR3: CASSLGSGGEQYF

D: .
size: .
J: TRBJ2-5
V: TRBV5-1
DNA: TGCGCCAGCAGCTTGGATGGGGAGACCCAGTACTTC
CDR3: CASSLDGETQYF

D: .
size: .
J: TRBJ1-2
V: TRBV5-1
DNA: TGCGCCAGCAGCCTCGGGACGGCGGATGGCTACACCTTC
CDR3: CASSLGTADGYTF

D: .
size: .
J: TRBJ1-4
V: TRBV9
DNA: TGTGCCAGCAGCCCCCGCAGGGGAAAACTGTTTTTT
CDR3: CASSPRRGKLFF

D: TRBD1
size: .
J: TRBJ2-2
V: TRBV7-3
DNA: TGTGCCAGCAGCCGAGGACAGGGGTCCGGGGAGCTGTTTTTT
CDR3: CASSRGQGSGELFF

D: TRBD1
size: .
J: TRBJ1-1
V: TRBV19
DNA: TGTGCCAGTAGTATTCAGGGGGCGGCTGAAGCTTTCTTT
CDR3: CASSIQGAAEAFF

D: .
size: .
J: TRBJ1-1
V: TRBV21-1
DNA: TGTGCCAGCAGCAAACGGTACAGGGGGTTTAGCACTGAAGCTTTCTTT
CDR3: CASSKRYRGFSTEAFF

D: .
size: .
J: TRBJ2-1
V: TRBV7-2
DNA: TGTGCCAGCAGCTTAGGGCTTCAAGGTCGGCAGTTCTTC
CDR3: CASSLGLQGRQFF

D: .
size: .
J: TRBJ1-4
V: TRBV20-1
DNA: TGCAGTGCTAGTCCCCGGGACTCGCCTATTTTT
CDR3: CSASPRDSPIF

D: TRBD1
size: once
J: TRBJ1-1
V: TRBV27
DNA: TGTGCCAGCAAGGGGACAGTGAACACTGAAGCTTTCTTT
CDR3: CASKGTVNTEAFF

D: .
size: few
J: TRBJ1-3
V: TRBV29-1
DNA: TGCAGCGTTGTAGCCGGGACTGGAAACACCATATATTTT
CDR3: CSVVAGTGNTIYF

D: .
size: .
J: TRBJ2-6
V: TRBV7-3
DNA: TGTGCCAGCAGCTTAGGTCCACCTGGGGCCAACGTCCTGACTTTC
CDR3: CASSLGPPGANVLTF

D: .
size: few
J: TRBJ1-6
V: TRBV7-2
DNA: TGTGCCAGCACCAGCTCGTTTCCACCCCTCCACTTT
CDR3: CASTSSFPPLHF

D: .
size: once
J: TRBJ2-6
V: TRBV30
DNA: TGTGCCTGGAGAACACGGAGCTCTGGGGCCAACGTCCTGACTTTC
CDR3: CAWRTRSSGANVLTF

D: .
size: .
J: TRBJ2-2
V: TRBV6-5
DNA: TGTGCCAGCACCGTAGGGAACGGGGAGCTGTTTTTT
CDR3: CASTVGNGELFF

D: TRBD1
size: .
J: TRBJ1-2
V: TRBV28
DNA: TGTGCCAGCAGTTTAGTGCGACAGGGAGCCTATGGCTACACCTTC
CDR3: CASSLVRQGAYGYTF

D: .
size: few
J: TRBJ2-5
V: TRBV11-2
DNA: TGTGCCAGCAGTTTGGGAGAAAAAGAGACCCAGTACTTC
CDR3: CASSLGEKETQYF

D: .
size: .
J: TRBJ1-4
V: TRBV5-1
DNA: TGCGCCAGCAGCACCGCCCCGGGACAAGCTAATGAAAAACTGTTTTTT
CDR3: CASSTAPGQANEKLFF

D: .
size: .
J: TRBJ2-7
V: TRBV11-1
DNA: TGTGCCAGCAGCTTACAGTCCTACGAGCAGTACTTC
CDR3: CASSLQSYEQYF

D: .
size: .
J: TRBJ1-2
V: TRBV18
DNA: TGTGCCAGCTCACGCTCCGGGACACATAATGGCTACACCTTC
CDR3: CASSRSGTHNGYTF

D: .
size: few
J: TRBJ2-7
V: TRBV9
DNA: TGTGCCAGCAGCGTAGACCACGGGGTGCGGTCCGAGCAGTACTTC
CDR3: CASSVDHGVRSEQYF

D: .
size: .
J: TRBJ1-2
V: TRBV10-2
DNA: TGCGCCAGCACTAGGGACCGAGGGGGTGGCTACACCTTC
CDR3: CASTRDRGGGYTF

D: TRBD1
size: .
J: TRBJ1-1
V: TRBV2
DNA: TGTGCCAGCAGCCTCAGGACAGGGACTGAAGCTTTCTTT
CDR3: CASSLRTGTEAFF

D: TRBD1
size: few
J: TRBJ1-6
V: TRBV9
DNA: TGTGCCAGCAGCGCAAGGACAGGGGCTAATTCACCCCTCCACTTT
CDR3: CASSARTGANSPLHF

D: .
size: .
J: TRBJ2-2
V: TRBV5-4
DNA: TGTGCCAGCGGGGGGCCGAGGACAGCGAACACCGGGGAGCTGTTTTTT
CDR3: CASGGPRTANTGELFF

D: .
size: few
J: TRBJ2-5
V: TRBV10-3
DNA: TGTGCCATCAGTTCAGATTCGGGGGCAGGAGAGCAGTACTTC
CDR3: CAISSDSGAGEQYF

D: .
size: once
J: TRBJ1-3
V: TRBV12-5
DNA: TGTGCTAGTGGTTTGGGAAACACCATATATTTT
CDR3: CASGLGNTIYF

D: TRBD2
size: .
J: TRBJ2-3
V: TRBV7-2
DNA: TGTGCCAGCAGCTTACCCGGGACTAGCAAAAATACGCAGTATTTT
CDR3: CASSLPGTSKNTQYF

D: TRBD2
size: .
J: TRBJ2-7
V: TRBV4-3
DNA: TGCGCCAGCAGCCAAGATTGGGGGACTAGCGGGAGGTGGTACGAGCAGTACTTC
CDR3: CASSQDWGTSGRWYEQYF

D: .
size: .
J: TRBJ2-5
V: TRBV5-1
DNA: TGCGCCAGCAGCTGGGGGGAGACCCAGTACTTC
CDR3: CASSWGETQYF

D: TRBD1
size: .
J: TRBJ2-1
V: TRBV5-4
DNA: TGTGCCAGCAGCTTGGCGGCAGGGGGAAACAATGAGCAGTTCTTC
CDR3: CASSLAAGGNNEQFF

D: .
size: .
J: TRBJ2-3
V: TRBV5-1
DNA: TGCGCCAGCAGCTTGGGGGAGGCCTCTTCTAGCACAGATACGCAGTATTTT
CDR3: CASSLGEASSSTDTQYF

D: TRBD2
size: .
J: TRBJ2-3
V: TRBV30
DNA: TGTGCCTGGAGTGTCGGACTAGCGGAGGGAGATACGCAGTATTTT
CDR3: CAWSVGLAEGDTQYF

D: .
size: few
J: TRBJ1-1
V: TRBV5-1
DNA: TGCGCCAGCAGCCCGTCGCCGGCCGATGGGAGGACTGAAGCTTTCTTT
CDR3: CASSPSPADGRTEAFF

D: .
size: .
J: TRBJ1-4
V: TRBV27
DNA: TGTGCCAGCAGTCCCCGGAGGGGTGGGAATGAAAAACTGTTTTTT
CDR3: CASSPRRGGNEKLFF

D: .
size: .
J: TRBJ1-5
V: TRBV7-9
DNA: TGTGCCAGCAGCTTAACTAGCAATCAGCCCCAGCATTTT
CDR3: CASSLTSNQPQHF

D: TRBD2
size: .
J: TRBJ2-1
V: TRBV28
DNA: TGTGCCAGCAGGAAAAGCGGGGGCCAGTACAATGAGCAGTTCTTC
CDR3: CASRKSGGQYNEQFF

D: TRBD1
size: .
J: TRBJ1-5
V: TRBV6-1
DNA: TGTGCCAGCAGTGGGGGCAGGGGGCTTGGTCAGCCCCAGCATTTT
CDR3: CASSGGRGLGQPQHF

D: TRBD1
size: .
J: TRBJ1-1
V: TRBV18
DNA: TGTGCCAGCTCACCACTGGGGACAGGGGGTAGAACTGAAGCTTTCTTT
CDR3: CASSPLGTGGRTEAFF

D: .
size: .
J: TRBJ1-1
V: TRBV11-2
DNA: TGTGCCAGCAGCTCCGGGACAAAAAACACTGAAGCTTTCTTT
CDR3: CASSSGTKNTEAFF

D: .
size: .
J: TRBJ2-7
V: TRBV7-2
DNA: TGTGCCAGCAGCAACTACCAGGGGAGGGAGCAGTACTTC
CDR3: CASSNYQGREQYF

D: TRBD1
size: .
J: TRBJ2-5
V: TRBV7-2
DNA: TGTGCCAGCAGCTTAGTCCTGGGACAGGGAATTCAAGCAGAGACCCAGTACTTC
CDR3: CASSLVLGQGIQAETQYF

D: .
size: once
J: TRBJ2-1
V: TRBV14
DNA: TGTGCCAGCAGCCATCGTAGTGGCCCCTGGGCCTACAATGAGCAGTTCTTC
CDR3: CASSHRSGPWAYNEQFF

D: .
size: .
J: TRBJ1-3
V: TRBV10-2
DNA: TGCGCCAGCAGGGAAGGGCATTTTCGAAACACCATATATTTT
CDR3: CASREGHFRNTIYF

D: .
size: .
J: TRBJ2-6
V: TRBV5-6
DNA: TGTGCCAGCAGCTTTATTACACCTGGGGCCAACGTCCTGACTTTC
CDR3: CASSFITPGANVLTF

D: TRBD2
size: once
J: TRBJ2-2
V: TRBV30
DNA: TGTGCCTGGGGAGCGGGAATAGCCGGGGAGCTGTTTTTT
CDR3: CAWGAGIAGELFF

D: .
size: once
J: TRBJ1-2
V: TRBV11-2
DNA: TGTGCCAGCAGCTCAGGCCGGGTGTTGCATGGCTACACCTTC
CDR3: CASSSGRVLHGYTF

D: .
size: .
J: TRBJ2-4
V: TRBV4-1
DNA: TGCGCCAGCAGCCAAGTTGGAGCCAGTGGGAACATTCAGTACTTC
CDR3: CASSQVGASGNIQYF

D: TRBD2
size: many
J: TRBJ2-2
V: TRBV19
DNA: TGTGCCAGTGGTAGCGGGGGGGCCTCCGGGGAGCTGTTTTTT
CDR3: CASGSGGASGELFF

D: .
size: .
J: TRBJ1-2
V: TRBV6-6
DNA: TGTGCCAGCAGTAACACTCCGGGACCTCACTATGGCTACACCTTC
CDR3: CASSNTPGPHYGYTF

D: .
size: .
J: TRBJ2-3
V: TRBV28
DNA: TGTGCCAGCAGTTTAATCGATACGCAGTATTTT
CDR3: CASSLIDTQYF